Below, 18 T cell receptor beta chains from the same sample are listed, as sequenced in a study of cytomegalovirus exposure and HLA in healthy donors. PCR amplification relied on 60 Vbeta primers (plus 13 Jbeta primers). Assay used: immunoSEQ multiplex PCR; TCRdb lists only in-frame clones, some missing. Found here are around 130,000 clones, over 60% of them singletons; the top ten hold approximately 0.94%. The specimen sequenced was PBMCs. The source of these receptors is a woman aged 60 to 75 in good health and CMV-seronegative.

This chain joins TRBV27 and TRBJ1-6; D gene uncertain. Germline V gene sequence: CDR1 MNHEY, CDR2 SMNVEV (reference sequence). The CDR3 runs to 19 residues. V dropped 1 base and J dropped 5 bases, with 21 bases sitting between them. The CDR3 protein is CASSLYTPFGGPDNSPLHF. The CDR3 region has the DNA TGTGCCAGCAGTTTATATACCCCTTTTGGAGGGCCGGATAATTCACCCCTCCACTTT.

The rearrangement uses TRBV6-1 and TRBJ1-1; D uncertain. Trimming removed 2 bases from V and 0 bases from J, with 13 bases in between. Looked up from germline, CDR1 is MNHNS and CDR2 is SASEGT. CDR3 length: 16 amino acids. CDR3 sequence (DNA): TGTGCCAGCAGTGAACGTAAACGCGCGATGAACACTGAAGCTTTCTTT. Translating gives CASSERKRAMNTEAFF.

This chain links TRBV5-6 with TRBJ2-7; D is uncertain. CDR1 and CDR2 (germline): SGHDT, YYEEEE. The CDR3 runs to 14 residues. With 1 base removed from V and 1 base from J, the gap between germline ends came to 9 bases. The CDR3 here is CASSLRGFSYEQYF. The CDR3 nucleotides are TGTGCCAGCAGCTTGCGTGGCTTTTCCTACGAGCAGTACTTC. Full variable domain (rest looked up from reference TRBV5-6 and TRBJ2-7): DAGVTQSPTHLIKTRGQQVTLRCSPKSGHDTVSWYQQALGQGPQFIFQYYEEEERQRGNFPDRFSGHQFPNYSSELNVNALLLGDSALYLCASSLRGFSYEQYFGPGTRLTVT.

This clone was seen a few times. The chain is built from TRBV9 and TRBJ2-3; 13 positions match TRBD2. This CDR3 is built from 16 residues. J gave up 10 bases and V 0 bases, and 8 bases lay outside the gene matches. CDR1 SGDLS and CDR2 YYNGEE come from the germline V gene. CDR3 sequence reads: CASSVVGTSGAAAQYF. CDR3 in DNA: TGTGCCAGCAGCGTAGTGGGGACTAGCGGGGCGGCCGCGCAGTATTTT. Drawing the rest from reference TRBV9 and TRBJ2-3, the complete variable domain is DSGVTQTPKHLITATGQRVTLRCSPRSGDLSVYWYQQSLDQGLQFLIQYYNGEERAKGNILERFSAQQFPDLHSELNLSSLELGDSALYFCASSVVGTSGAAAQYFGPGTRLTVL.

The chain links TRBV7-9 to TRBJ1-4; D may be TRBD1 (6 bases). Germline values: CDR1 SEHNR, CDR2 FQNEAQ (reference sequence). This CDR3 contains 15 residues. Trimming removed 5 bases at V and 8 bases at J, with 18 bases between. Here the CDR3 DNA reads TGTGCCAGCAGCCTAGGGCAGGACCAGGGGGAAAAACTGTTTTTT. It codes for CASSLGQDQGEKLFF.

This rearrangement joins TRBV7-9 to TRBJ2-1; TRBD2 agrees at 10 bases. J lost 2 bases, V lost 4 bases, and 5 bases had no gene match. This CDR3 spans 16 amino acids. Germline loops: CDR1 SEHNR, CDR2 FQNEAQ (reference sequence). For the CDR3, the DNA is TGTGCCAGCAGCTCAACGCTAGCGGGAGCCTACAATGAGCAGTTCTTC. Translation: CASSSTLAGAYNEQFF.

The chain combines TRBV9 with TRBJ2-3; D call uncertain. V was cut by 0 bases and J by 1 base, with 12 bases left in between. The CDR3 runs 16 residues. Germline V gene lookup returns CDR1 SGDLS and CDR2 YYNGEE. The CDR3: CASSVGQALGTDTQYF. The CDR3 nucleotides read TGTGCCAGCAGCGTAGGCCAGGCGCTCGGCACAGATACGCAGTATTTT.

The chain recombines TRBV7-8 with TRBJ1-4, with D uncertain. Between the trimmed V and J ends, which lost 3 bases and 4 bases, there was a span of 12 bases. Germline assignment: CDR1 SGHVS and CDR2 FQNEAQ. This CDR3 comprises 15 residues. DNA of the CDR3: TGTGCCAGCAGCTTGGGTCGAGGGTTTAATGAAAAACTGTTTTTT. Its protein is CASSLGRGFNEKLFF.

In nucleotides, the CDR3 is TGCGCCAGCAGCCCCGGGGGGGGGAATGAAAAACTGTTTTTT. It is translated as CASSPGGGNEKLFF. The chain has TRBV5-1 and TRBJ1-4, with a possible D match to TRBD1 (5 bases). Germline-derived CDR1 and CDR2 are SGHRS and YFSETQ. CDR3 size: 14 residues. Trimming took 4 bases from V and 5 from J, leaving 12 bases between them.

The chain joins TRBV6-1 to TRBJ2-3; D remains ambiguous. The CDR3 totals 15 residues. V lost 7 bases and J 3 bases, leaving 17 bases between the germline ends. Per the germline V gene, CDR1 is MNHNS and CDR2 is SASEGT. CDR3 bases: TGTGCCAGCACCCCGCGAAACTCGCTTACAGATACGCAGTATTTT. This sequence encodes CASTPRNSLTDTQYF.

The chain has TRBV28 and TRBJ2-7; perhaps TRBD1 as D (6 bases). The germline V and J ends were trimmed by 1 base and 4 bases, with 14 bases remaining between them. The CDR3 totals 15 residues. CDR1 and CDR2 (germline): MDHEN, SYDVKM. As DNA, the CDR3 is TGTGCCAGCAGTTTATCCGGGACAACGAAATACGAGCAGTACTTC. Translated, it gives CASSLSGTTKYEQYF.

This chain connects TRBV5-1 to TRBJ2-1; TRBD2 agrees at 7 bases. CDR3 size: 15 residues. Germline V CDR1 and CDR2: SGHRS, YFSETQ. V was clipped by 4 bases and J by 6 bases; unmatched bases: 10. The CDR3 DNA is TGCGCCAGCAGCAGGGAAGGACTAGATCGCAATGAGCAGTTCTTC. It is translated as CASSREGLDRNEQFF.

About this clone: The junction and the germline gene differ at one end; a read error may be behind it. The chain has TRBV7-9 and TRBJ1-1; a weak D match, TRBD1 (5 bases). The germline V gene has CDR1 SEHNR and CDR2 FQNEAQ (reference sequence). This CDR3 has 15 amino acids. The CDR3 nucleotides are TGTTCCAGCAGCTTACGGAGGGGCCAACAGGCTGAAGCTTTCTTT. Protein: CSSSLRRGQQAEAFF. The full variable domain, its missing parts supplied by reference TRBV7-9 and TRBJ1-1, is DTGVSQNPRHKITKRGQNVTFRCDPISEHNRLYWYRQTLGQGPEFLTYFQNEAQLEKSRLLSDRFSAERPKGSFSTLEIQRTEQGDSAMYLCSSSLRRGQQAEAFFGQGTRLTVV.

The gene calls are TRBV4-1 and TRBJ2-1; 11 nucleotides line up with TRBD2. This CDR3 is built from 16 residues. Germline trimming cut 2 bases from V and 7 bases from J; bases unmatched to any gene: 7. Germline CDR1 and CDR2: MGHRA and YSYEKL. CDR3 in amino acids: CASSQPWTSGRNEQFF. The CDR3, as DNA: TGCGCCAGCAGCCAACCCTGGACTAGCGGGCGGAATGAGCAGTTCTTC.

V is TRBV5-4 and J is TRBJ2-2; D remains ambiguous. In germline, CDR1 is SGHNT, CDR2 YYREEE (reference sequence). V lost 4 bases to trimming and J lost 0 bases, with 7 bases between them. The CDR3 is made up of 14 amino acids. This chain's CDR3 is CASSLQANTGELFF. CDR3 sequence (DNA): TGTGCCAGCAGCCTGCAGGCGAACACCGGGGAGCTGTTTTTT.

A note on this clone: At one of its ends the junction is not consistent with the germline gene, which may arise from a read error. This chain links TRBV5-6 with TRBJ2-1; 7 positions match TRBD1. Germline V gene lookup returns CDR1 SGHDT and CDR2 YYEEEE. There are 13 residues in the CDR3. CDR3 nucleotide sequence: TGTGCCAGCAGCGGGGACAGTTACAATGAGCAGCTCTTC. This gives the protein CASSGDSYNEQLF.

CDR3 coding DNA: TGTGCCACCCTGGAGGGGAAAGGAAACACCATATATTTT. Translating it yields CATLEGKGNTIYF. The chain joins TRBV18 to TRBJ1-3; TRBD1 is a possible D gene (5 bases). The germline V and J ends were trimmed by 10 bases and 4 bases, with 14 bases remaining between them. This CDR3 is built from 13 residues. From germline, CDR1 is KGHSH and CDR2 LQKENI.

The V and J genes are TRBV2 and TRBJ2-2; 15 positions agree with TRBD2. J gave up 5 bases and V 8 bases, and 3 bases lay outside the gene matches. Germline CDR1 is SNHLY and CDR2 is FYNNEI. The CDR3 sequence is 15 residues long. The CDR3 nucleotides are TGTGCCAGCGGAGGGACTAGCGGGAGGACCGGGGAGCTGTTTTTT. Protein: CASGGTSGRTGELFF.